The clone carrying this T cell receptor beta chain was found a few times. The antigen remains undetermined. The data were obtained in a study of CD8 T cells in ankylosing spondylitis. General study findings and limits: Matched ankylosing spondylitis synovial fluid reportedly contained a significantly enriched population of disease-linked clones. Ankylosing spondylitis blood appeared to be characterized by a TCR beta motif of under ten highly homologous variants. Reactive arthritis synovial fluid and blood previously showed some of these motif variants.

TCRdb re-called the 5' RACE reads with MiXCR, one entry per CDR3 protein. The data contain fewer than 200,000 distinct CDR3 sequences, 18% of them singletons. The sequenced sample was blood, either unsorted or a sorted T cell fraction (not recorded which). The receptor was isolated from a male donor aged 10-30 years with ankylosing spondylitis or in good health (not recorded which).

The CDR3 nucleotides read TGTGCCAGCAAAAGGGGACTAGCGCACAATGAGCAGTTCTTC. Protein product: CASKRGLAHNEQFF. The chain couples TRBV28 to TRBJ2-1, with TRBD2 identical over 10 bases. The V gene's germline CDR1 is MDHEN and CDR2 SYDVKM. V shed 7 bases, J shed 5 bases, and the junction held 5 bases outside the gene matches. The CDR3 loop spans 14 amino acids. Combining the CDR3 with reference TRBV28 and TRBJ2-1 gives the whole variable domain DVKVTQSSRYLVKRTGEKVFLECVQDMDHENMFWYRQDPGLGLRLIYFSYDVKMKEKGDIPEGYSVSREKKERFSLILESASTNQTSMYLCASKRGLAHNEQFFGPGTRLTVL.